The T cell receptor (beta chain) under discussion was sequenced for a study of T cell responses to AZD1222 COVID-19 vaccine. For the study at large: Second-dose timings of about 4 or about 12 weeks were pooled.

Clones were sequenced by immunoSEQ multiplex PCR, and TCRdb holds only the in-frame ones, with some missing. Of 120,000 to 150,000 clones listed, approximately 89% are singletons. Turning to this clone: Its target is unknown.

CDR1 is SEHNR and CDR2 is FQNEAQ in the germline V gene (reference sequence). This CDR3 has 14 amino acids. With 5 bases removed from V and 4 bases from J, the gap between germline ends came to 14 bases. Study-wide points: Spike was spanned by vaccine-associated CD4 TCRs, with dominance at 160-218 and 743-854. Most donors were white British and more were female, and clonal diversity was possibly underestimated. Repertoires were sampled only after the peak T cell response.

The TCR originated in an adult in good health. Sequences were derived from peripheral blood, sampled on day 0 of AZD1222 vaccination. V is TRBV7-9 and J is TRBJ1-1; perhaps TRBD1 as D (5 bases). Here the CDR3 reads CASSTGLGGTEAFF. CDR3 in DNA: TGTGCCAGCAGCACCGGGTTGGGGGGCACTGAAGCTTTCTTT.